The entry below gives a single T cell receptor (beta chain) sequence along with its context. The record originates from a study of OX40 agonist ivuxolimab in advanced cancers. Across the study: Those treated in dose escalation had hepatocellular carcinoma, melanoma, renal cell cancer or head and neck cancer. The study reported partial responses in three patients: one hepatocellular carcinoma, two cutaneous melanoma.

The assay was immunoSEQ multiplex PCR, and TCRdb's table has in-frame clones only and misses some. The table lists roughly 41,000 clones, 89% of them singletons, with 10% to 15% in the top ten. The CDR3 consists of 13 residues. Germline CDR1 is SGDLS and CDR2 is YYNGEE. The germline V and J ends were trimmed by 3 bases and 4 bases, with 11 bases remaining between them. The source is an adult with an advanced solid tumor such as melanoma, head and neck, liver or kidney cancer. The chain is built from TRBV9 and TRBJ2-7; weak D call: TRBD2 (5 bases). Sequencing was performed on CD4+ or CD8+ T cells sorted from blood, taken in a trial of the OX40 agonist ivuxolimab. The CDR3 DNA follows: TGTGCCAGCAGCGGACCACTAGGGTACGAGCAGTACTTC. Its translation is CASSGPLGYEQYF.